A selection of T cell receptor beta chains follows, all from one sample in a study of CD8 T cells in ankylosing spondylitis. TCRdb reprocessed the 5' RACE reads via MiXCR and lists one record per CDR3 protein. The top ten clones hold over 15% of a sample with about 700,000 distinct CDR3 sequences, roughly 19% of them seen once. Sequenced input: blood, either unsorted or a sorted T cell fraction (not recorded which). The receptors stem from a male donor with ankylosing spondylitis. CDR3s include the opening cysteine and the closing phenylalanine or tryptophan. Each record gives: J gene, D gene, clone size, V gene, CDR3 DNA, CDR3 protein. A D gene is named only where the DNA matches it firmly. Only part of the rows carry a size: once, few, many, or a class if the clone is expanded.

j_call: TRBJ2-5; d_call: TRBD1; clone_size: few; v_call: TRBV28; cdr3_nt: TGTGCCAGCAGTTGGGGACAGGGGAATCAAGAGACCCAGTACTTC; cdr3_aa: CASSWGQGNQETQYF
j_call: TRBJ2-1; d_call: TRBD2; clone_size: few; v_call: TRBV5-1; cdr3_nt: TGCGCCAGCAGCCAACAGGGCGGGGGGGTTAGTGAGCAGTTCTTC; cdr3_aa: CASSQQGGGVSEQFF
j_call: TRBJ1-2; d_call: TRBD1; clone_size: .; v_call: TRBV4-1; cdr3_nt: TGCGCCAGCAGCAGCCCTTTGGACAGGACTTTCTATGGCTACACCTTC; cdr3_aa: CASSSPLDRTFYGYTF
j_call: TRBJ2-3; d_call: TRBD2; clone_size: .; v_call: TRBV6-2/TRBV6-3; cdr3_nt: TGTGCCAGACTAGCGGGAAGCACAGATACGCAGTATTTT; cdr3_aa: CARLAGSTDTQYF
j_call: TRBJ1-5; d_call: TRBD1; clone_size: .; v_call: TRBV28; cdr3_nt: TGTGCCAGCAGTTATCGACAGGGTCGGGGCAATCAGCCCCAGCATTTT; cdr3_aa: CASSYRQGRGNQPQHF
j_call: TRBJ2-3; d_call: TRBD1; clone_size: many; v_call: TRBV12-3/TRBV12-4; cdr3_nt: TGTGCCAGCAGTGCAAACAGGGGGAAAGGTAGAAATACGCAGTATTTT; cdr3_aa: CASSANRGKGRNTQYF
j_call: TRBJ1-6; d_call: .; clone_size: .; v_call: TRBV5-1; cdr3_nt: TGCGCCAGCAGCTTGGCCCAGGGCGGGTCACCCCTCCACTTT; cdr3_aa: CASSLAQGGSPLHF
j_call: TRBJ1-4; d_call: .; clone_size: .; v_call: TRBV15; cdr3_nt: TGTGCCACCAGCAGAGATCGTCAGGGCTATGAAAAACTGTTTTTT; cdr3_aa: CATSRDRQGYEKLFF
j_call: TRBJ1-1; d_call: .; clone_size: few; v_call: TRBV6-1; cdr3_nt: TGTGCCAGCAGCCAAGGCTATTCCCTTGAAGCTTTCTTT; cdr3_aa: CASSQGYSLEAFF
j_call: TRBJ2-7; d_call: .; clone_size: few; v_call: TRBV27; cdr3_nt: TGTGCCAGCAGTTTACAGGGGCCGAACGAGCAGTACTTC; cdr3_aa: CASSLQGPNEQYF